The text below deals with one T cell receptor beta chain. No antigen is known for it. The assay was immunoSEQ multiplex PCR, and TCRdb's table has in-frame clones only and misses some. Among 95,000 to 100,000 clones, 85% to 95% were seen once, and the ten largest hold more than 9.5%. This CDR3 contains 12 residues. Germline V CDR1 and CDR2: MNHEY, SMNVEV (reference sequence). Trimming left V 3 bases short and J 11 bases short, with 11 bases between. The data belong to a study of T cell responses to AZD1222 COVID-19 vaccine. About the study: Whether given at about 4 or about 12 weeks, second doses were pooled.

Findings and caveats of the study: Targeting of unmutated variant regions was reportedly seen in nearly half of spike-specific TCRs.

The rearrangement joins TRBV27 to TRBJ1-5; D gene unclear. The specimen comprised peripheral blood, sampled on day 0 of AZD1222 vaccination. The source is an adult in good health. The CDR3 here is CASSFSGGTQHF. The CDR3, as DNA: TGTGCCAGCAGTTTTTCAGGCGGGACCCAGCATTTT.